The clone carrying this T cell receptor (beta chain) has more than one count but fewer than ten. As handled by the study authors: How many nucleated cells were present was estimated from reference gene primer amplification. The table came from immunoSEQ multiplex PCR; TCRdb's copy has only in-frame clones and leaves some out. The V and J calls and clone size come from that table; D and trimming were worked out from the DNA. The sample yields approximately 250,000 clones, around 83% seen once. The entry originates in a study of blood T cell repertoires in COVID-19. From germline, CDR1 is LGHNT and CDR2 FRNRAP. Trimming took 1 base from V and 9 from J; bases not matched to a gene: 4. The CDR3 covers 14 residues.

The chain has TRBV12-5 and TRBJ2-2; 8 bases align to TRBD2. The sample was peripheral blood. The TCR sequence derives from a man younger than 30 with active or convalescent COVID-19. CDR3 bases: TGTGCTAGTGGTTTGGGGACTAGCAATTGGGAGCTGTTTTTT. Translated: CASGLGTSNWELFF.